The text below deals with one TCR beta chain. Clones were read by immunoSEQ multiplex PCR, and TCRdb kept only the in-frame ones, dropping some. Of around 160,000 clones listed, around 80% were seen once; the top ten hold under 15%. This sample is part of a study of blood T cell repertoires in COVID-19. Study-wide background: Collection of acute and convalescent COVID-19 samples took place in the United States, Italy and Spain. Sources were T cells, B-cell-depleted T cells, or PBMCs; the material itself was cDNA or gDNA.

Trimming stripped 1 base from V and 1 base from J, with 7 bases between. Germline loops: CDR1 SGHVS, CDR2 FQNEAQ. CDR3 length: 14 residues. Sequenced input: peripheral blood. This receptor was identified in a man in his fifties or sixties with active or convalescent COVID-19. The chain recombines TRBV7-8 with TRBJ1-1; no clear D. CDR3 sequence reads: CASSLGLTNTEAFF. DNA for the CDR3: TGTGCCAGCAGCTTAGGACTGACGAACACTGAAGCTTTCTTT.